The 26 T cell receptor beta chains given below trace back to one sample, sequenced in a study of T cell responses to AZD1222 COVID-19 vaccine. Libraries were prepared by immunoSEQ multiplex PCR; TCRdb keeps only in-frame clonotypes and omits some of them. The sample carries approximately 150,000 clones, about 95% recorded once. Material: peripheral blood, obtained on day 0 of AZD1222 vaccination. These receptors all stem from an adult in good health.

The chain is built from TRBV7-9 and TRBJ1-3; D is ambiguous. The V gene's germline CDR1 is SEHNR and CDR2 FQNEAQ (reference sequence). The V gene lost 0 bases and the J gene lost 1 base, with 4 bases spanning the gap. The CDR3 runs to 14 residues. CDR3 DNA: TGTGCCAGCAGCTTAGCAGGGTCTGGAAACACCATATATTTT. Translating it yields CASSLAGSGNTIYF.

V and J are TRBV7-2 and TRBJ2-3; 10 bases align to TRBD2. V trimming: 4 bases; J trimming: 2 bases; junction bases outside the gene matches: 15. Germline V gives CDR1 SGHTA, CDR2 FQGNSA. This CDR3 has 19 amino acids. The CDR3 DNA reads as TGTGCCAGCAGCTCAAGGACTAGCGGATTCTCCCGACCCACAGATACGCAGTATTTT. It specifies CASSSRTSGFSRPTDTQYF.

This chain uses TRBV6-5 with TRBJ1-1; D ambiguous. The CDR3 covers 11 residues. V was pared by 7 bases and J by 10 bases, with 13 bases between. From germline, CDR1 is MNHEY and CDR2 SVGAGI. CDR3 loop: CASTNGLGAFF. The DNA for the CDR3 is TGTGCCAGCACTAACGGACTCGGAGCTTTCTTT.

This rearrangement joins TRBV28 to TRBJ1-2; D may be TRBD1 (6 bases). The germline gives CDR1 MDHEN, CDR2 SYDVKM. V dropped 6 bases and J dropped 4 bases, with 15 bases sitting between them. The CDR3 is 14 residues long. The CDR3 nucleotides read TGTGCCAGCAGCTACTCGGGACAAGTCTATGGCTACACCTTC. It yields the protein CASSYSGQVYGYTF.

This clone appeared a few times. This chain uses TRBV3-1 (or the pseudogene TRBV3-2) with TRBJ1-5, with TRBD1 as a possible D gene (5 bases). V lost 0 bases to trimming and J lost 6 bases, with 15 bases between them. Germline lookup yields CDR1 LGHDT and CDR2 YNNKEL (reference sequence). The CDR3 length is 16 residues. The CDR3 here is CASSQDWGTGSQPQHF. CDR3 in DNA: TGTGCCAGCAGCCAAGATTGGGGGACCGGAAGTCAGCCCCAGCATTTT.

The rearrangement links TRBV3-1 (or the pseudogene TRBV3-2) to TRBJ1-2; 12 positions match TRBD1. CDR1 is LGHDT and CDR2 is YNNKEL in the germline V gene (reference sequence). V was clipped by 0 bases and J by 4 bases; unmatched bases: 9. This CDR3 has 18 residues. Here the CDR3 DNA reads TGTGCCAGCAGCCAAGATGGGACAGGGGGCGCGTCTTTCTATGGCTACACCTTC. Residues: CASSQDGTGGASFYGYTF.

Written as DNA, the CDR3 is TGCGCCAGCAGGGTAGACGCCTACAATGAGCAGTTCTTC. Its protein product is CASRVDAYNEQFF. The chain links TRBV10-2 to TRBJ2-1; D gene ambiguous. The CDR3 totals 13 residues. Germline CDR1 WSHSY, CDR2 SAAADI. V was clipped by 6 bases and J by 2 bases, with 8 bases between them.

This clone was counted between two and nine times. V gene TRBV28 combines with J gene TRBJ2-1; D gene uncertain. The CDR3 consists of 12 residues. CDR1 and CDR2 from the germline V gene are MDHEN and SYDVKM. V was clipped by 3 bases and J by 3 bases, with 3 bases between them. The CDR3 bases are TGTGCCAGCAGTTTCCTCTACAATGAGCAGTTCTTC. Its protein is CASSFLYNEQFF. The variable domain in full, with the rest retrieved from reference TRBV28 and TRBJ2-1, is DVKVTQSSRYLVKRTGEKVFLECVQDMDHENMFWYRQDPGLGLRLIYFSYDVKMKEKGDIPEGYSVSREKKERFSLILESASTNQTSMYLCASSFLYNEQFFGPGTRLTVL.

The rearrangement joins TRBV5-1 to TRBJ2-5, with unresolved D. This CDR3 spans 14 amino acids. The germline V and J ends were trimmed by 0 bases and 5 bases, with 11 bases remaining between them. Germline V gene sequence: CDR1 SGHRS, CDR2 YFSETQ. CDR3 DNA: TGCGCCAGCAGCTTGGAAGTTGTCGGGGAGACCCAGTACTTC. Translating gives CASSLEVVGETQYF.

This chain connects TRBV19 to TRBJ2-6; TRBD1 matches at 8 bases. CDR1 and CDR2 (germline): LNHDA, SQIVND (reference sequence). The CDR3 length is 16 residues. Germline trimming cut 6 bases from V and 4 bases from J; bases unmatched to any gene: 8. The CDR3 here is CASSETGVSGANVLTF. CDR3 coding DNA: TGTGCCAGTAGCGAGACAGGGGTGAGCGGGGCCAACGTCCTGACTTTC.

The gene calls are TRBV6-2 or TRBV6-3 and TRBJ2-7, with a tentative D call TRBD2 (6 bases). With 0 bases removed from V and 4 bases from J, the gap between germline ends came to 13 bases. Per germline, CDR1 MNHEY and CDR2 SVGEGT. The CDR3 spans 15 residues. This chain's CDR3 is CASSYSGRAGYEQYV. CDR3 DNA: TGTGCCAGCAGTTACTCGGGCAGGGCGGGGTACGAGCAGTACGTC.

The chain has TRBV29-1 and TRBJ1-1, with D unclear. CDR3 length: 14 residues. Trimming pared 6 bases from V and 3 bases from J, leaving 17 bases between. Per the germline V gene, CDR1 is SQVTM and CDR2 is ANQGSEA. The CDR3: CSVTVNRRDTEAFF. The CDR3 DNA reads TGCAGCGTCACCGTTAACCGACGGGACACTGAAGCTTTCTTT.

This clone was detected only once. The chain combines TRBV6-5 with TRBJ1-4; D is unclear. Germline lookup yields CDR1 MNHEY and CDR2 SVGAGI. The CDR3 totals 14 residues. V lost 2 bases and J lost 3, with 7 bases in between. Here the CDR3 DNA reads TGTGCCAGCAGTTACGGCAGAGCTAATGAAAAACTGTTTTTT. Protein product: CASSYGRANEKLFF.

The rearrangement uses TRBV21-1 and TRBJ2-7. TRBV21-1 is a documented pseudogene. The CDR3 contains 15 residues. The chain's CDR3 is CASSKEGSPPYEQYV. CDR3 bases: TGTGCCAGCAGCAAAGAGGGTAGTCCTCCCTACGAGCAGTACGTC.

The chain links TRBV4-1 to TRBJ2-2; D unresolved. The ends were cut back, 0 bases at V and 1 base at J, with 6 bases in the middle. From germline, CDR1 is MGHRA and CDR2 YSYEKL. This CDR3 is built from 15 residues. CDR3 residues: CASSQEAGNTGELFF. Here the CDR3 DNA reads TGCGCCAGCAGCCAAGAGGCTGGGAACACCGGGGAGCTGTTTTTT.

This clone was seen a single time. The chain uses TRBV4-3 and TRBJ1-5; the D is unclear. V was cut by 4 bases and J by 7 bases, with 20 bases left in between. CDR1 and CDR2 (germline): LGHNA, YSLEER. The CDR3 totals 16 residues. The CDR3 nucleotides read TGCGCCAGCAGCCCACATCCCCCCAGGTCGAGACAGCCCCAGCATTTT. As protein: CASSPHPPRSRQPQHF.

The CDR3 region has the DNA TGTGCCAGCAGGGGCGAAGGGGCCCTTGCTAACTATGGCTACACCTTC. It specifies CASRGEGALANYGYTF. V and J are TRBV2 and TRBJ1-2; tentatively, D is TRBD1 (5 bases). This CDR3 comprises 16 residues. Trimming pared 6 bases from V and 0 bases from J, leaving 17 bases between. Germline V gives CDR1 SNHLY, CDR2 FYNNEI.

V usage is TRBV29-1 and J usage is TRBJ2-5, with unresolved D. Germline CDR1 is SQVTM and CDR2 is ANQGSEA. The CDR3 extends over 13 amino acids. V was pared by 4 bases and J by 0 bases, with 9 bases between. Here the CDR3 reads CSVGGLYQETQYF. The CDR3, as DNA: TGCAGCGTTGGAGGCTTGTACCAAGAGACCCAGTACTTC. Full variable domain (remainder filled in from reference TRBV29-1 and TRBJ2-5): SAVISQKPSRDICQRGTSLTIQCQVDSQVTMMFWYRQQPGQSLTLIATANQGSEATYESGFVIDKFPISRPNLTFSTLTVSNMSPEDSSIYLCSVGGLYQETQYFGPGTRLLVL.

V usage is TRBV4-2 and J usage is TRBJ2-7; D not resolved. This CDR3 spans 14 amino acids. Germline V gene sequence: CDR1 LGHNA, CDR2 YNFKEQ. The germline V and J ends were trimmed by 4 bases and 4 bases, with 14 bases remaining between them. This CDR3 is CASSPSPSSYEQYV. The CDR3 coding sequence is TGTGCCAGCAGCCCCTCCCCGAGCTCATACGAGCAGTACGTC.

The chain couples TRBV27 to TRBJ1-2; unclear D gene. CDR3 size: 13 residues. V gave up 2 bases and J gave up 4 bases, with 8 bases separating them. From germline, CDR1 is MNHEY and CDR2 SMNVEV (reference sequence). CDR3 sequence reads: CASSLGRSYGYTF. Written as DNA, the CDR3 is TGTGCCAGCAGTTTAGGCAGGAGCTATGGCTACACCTTC.

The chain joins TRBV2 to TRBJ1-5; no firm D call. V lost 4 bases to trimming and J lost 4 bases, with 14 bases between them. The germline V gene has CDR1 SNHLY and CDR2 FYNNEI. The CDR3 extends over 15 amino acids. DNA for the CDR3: TGTGCCAGCAGTGGGACCACCTATGGGAATCAGCCCCAGCATTTT. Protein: CASSGTTYGNQPQHF.

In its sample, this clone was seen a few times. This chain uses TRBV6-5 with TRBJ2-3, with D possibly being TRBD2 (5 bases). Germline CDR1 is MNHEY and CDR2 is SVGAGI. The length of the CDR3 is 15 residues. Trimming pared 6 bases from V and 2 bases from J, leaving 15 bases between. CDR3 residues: CASRPSLASTDTQYF. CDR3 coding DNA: TGTGCCAGCAGGCCTAGCCTAGCCTCCACAGATACGCAGTATTTT.

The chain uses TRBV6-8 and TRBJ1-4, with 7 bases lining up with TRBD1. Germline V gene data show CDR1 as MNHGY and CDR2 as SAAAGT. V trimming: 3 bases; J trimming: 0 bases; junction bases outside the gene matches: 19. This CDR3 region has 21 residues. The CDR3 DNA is TGTGCCAGCAGTTATTATCCGACTCTGGGACAGAGGAGTGCAACTAATGAAAAACTGTTTTTT. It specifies CASSYYPTLGQRSATNEKLFF.

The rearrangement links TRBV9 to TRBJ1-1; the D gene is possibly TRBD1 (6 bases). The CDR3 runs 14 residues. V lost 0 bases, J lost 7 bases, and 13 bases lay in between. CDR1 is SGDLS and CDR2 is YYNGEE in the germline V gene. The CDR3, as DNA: TGTGCCAGCAGCGTAGAAGGGGGGCGAGGTGAAGCTTTCTTT. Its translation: CASSVEGGRGEAFF.

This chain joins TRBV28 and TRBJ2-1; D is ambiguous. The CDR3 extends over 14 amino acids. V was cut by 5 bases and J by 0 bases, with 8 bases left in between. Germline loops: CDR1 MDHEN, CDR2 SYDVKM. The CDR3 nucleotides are TGTGCCAGCAGTCCTTCCCTCTCCTACAATGAGCAGTTCTTC. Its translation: CASSPSLSYNEQFF. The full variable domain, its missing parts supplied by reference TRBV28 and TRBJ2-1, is DVKVTQSSRYLVKRTGEKVFLECVQDMDHENMFWYRQDPGLGLRLIYFSYDVKMKEKGDIPEGYSVSREKKERFSLILESASTNQTSMYLCASSPSLSYNEQFFGPGTRLTVL.

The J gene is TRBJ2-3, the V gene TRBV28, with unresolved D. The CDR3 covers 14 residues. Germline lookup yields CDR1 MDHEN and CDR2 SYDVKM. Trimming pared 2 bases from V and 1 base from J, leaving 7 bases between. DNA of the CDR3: TGTGCCAGCAGTTTAGCCGGGCGCACAGATACGCAGTATTTT. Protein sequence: CASSLAGRTDTQYF.